This T cell receptor beta chain was found in a study of blood T cell repertoires in COVID-19. Method: immunoSEQ multiplex PCR; TCRdb's copy keeps in-frame clones and lacks some. The table has about 200,000 clones, around 80% seen once. V lost 2 bases and J lost 12, with 8 bases in between. Germline V gene data show CDR1 as SNHLY and CDR2 as FYNNEI. This CDR3 comprises 12 residues. This TCR derives from a human donor in a cohort sampled during active COVID-19. What was sequenced was peripheral blood. The genes are TRBV2 and TRBJ1-6; D is possibly TRBD1 (6 bases). CDR3 bases: TGTGCCAGCAGTGAAACCAGGGGACCCCTCCACTTT. This codes for CASSETRGPLHF.